A single sample gave rise to the 17 T cell receptor beta chains below, sequenced in a study of T cell responses to AZD1222 COVID-19 vaccine. TCRdb keeps only in-frame clones here, not all; method: immunoSEQ multiplex PCR. The sample consists of some 70,000 clones, 80% of them appearing once. The material sequenced was peripheral blood, taken 28 days after the second AZD1222 dose. These receptors were taken from an adult who received the AZD1222 COVID-19 vaccine.

The genes are TRBV29-1 and TRBJ1-2; D remains ambiguous. The germline V and J ends were trimmed by 3 bases and 4 bases, with 9 bases remaining between them. The CDR3 runs 12 residues. Germline V gene lookup returns CDR1 SQVTM and CDR2 ANQGSEA. The CDR3 protein is CSVDAAAYGYTF. Written as DNA, the CDR3 is TGCAGCGTTGATGCGGCTGCCTATGGCTACACCTTC.

The V gene is TRBV2, the J gene TRBJ1-6, with a weak D call TRBD1 (6 bases). The CDR3 totals 14 residues. The germline V and J ends were trimmed by 4 bases and 8 bases, with 12 bases remaining between them. The germline V gene encodes CDR1 SNHLY and CDR2 FYNNEI. CDR3 nucleotide sequence: TGTGCCAGCAGTGTTGAGGGGGAGGATTCACCCCTCCACTTT. Encoded protein: CASSVEGEDSPLHF.

The chain employs TRBV6-1 and TRBJ2-5, with 9 nucleotides matching TRBD2. Germline CDR1 and CDR2: MNHNS and SASEGT. This CDR3 is built from 15 residues. Germline trimming cut 3 bases from V and 2 bases from J; bases unmatched to any gene: 4. The CDR3 DNA follows: TGTGCCAGCAGTGATATAGCGGGGGAACAAGAGACCCAGTACTTC. Protein sequence: CASSDIAGEQETQYF.

J is TRBJ2-1 and V is TRBV27; 13 nucleotides align to TRBD2. The CDR3 covers 15 residues. V gave up 7 bases and J gave up 10 bases; unmatched junction bases: 10. The germline gives CDR1 MNHEY, CDR2 SMNVEV (reference sequence). The CDR3 reads CASTPSGLAGLEQFF. In DNA form, the CDR3 reads TGTGCCAGCACTCCTTCGGGACTAGCGGGGCTAGAGCAGTTCTTC.

This chain uses TRBV23-1 with TRBJ1-4, with 8 bases matching TRBD1. TRBV23-1 is identified as an open reading frame with a role that is uncertain. J gave up 8 bases and V 6 bases, and 11 bases lay outside the gene matches. The length of the CDR3 is 15 residues. The CDR3 here is CASRLYRGRKEKLFF. DNA of the CDR3: TGCGCCAGCAGGCTATACAGGGGGAGGAAGGAAAAACTGTTTTTT.

On this clone itself: The same CDR3 can be traced to other DNA sequences in this sample. The gene calls are TRBV4-3 and TRBJ1-2; 8 nucleotides agree with TRBD1. Germline trimming cut 1 base from V and 8 bases from J; bases unmatched to any gene: 3. Germline assignment: CDR1 LGHNA and CDR2 YSLEER. This CDR3 is 13 amino acids long. This CDR3 is CASSQGQGRGYTF. The CDR3, as DNA: TGCGCCAGCAGCCAAGGACAGGGGAGAGGCTACACCTTC.

The rearrangement joins TRBV6-5 to TRBJ2-7; tentative D call: TRBD2 (6 bases). The V gene's germline CDR1 is MNHEY and CDR2 SVGAGI. This CDR3 is 15 amino acids long. Trimming removed 6 bases at V and 7 bases at J, with 22 bases between. The CDR3 region is CASRRTWEAPREQYF. In DNA form, the CDR3 reads TGTGCCAGCAGGAGGACTTGGGAGGCCCCGAGAGAGCAGTACTTC.

CDR3 residues: CASSVVFNTGELFF. The CDR3 nucleotides read TGTGCCAGCAGCGTAGTATTTAACACCGGGGAGCTGTTTTTT. The chain has TRBV9 and TRBJ2-2; no firm D call. The germline V and J ends were trimmed by 0 bases and 2 bases, with 5 bases remaining between them. CDR1 is SGDLS, CDR2 YYNGEE, per germline. CDR3 length equals 14 residues.

The chain carries TRBV7-2 and TRBJ1-4; 9 positions agree with TRBD1. Germline V gives CDR1 SGHTA, CDR2 FQGNSA. Unmatched junction bases numbered 3, after V lost 4 bases and J lost 3 bases. There are 15 residues in the CDR3. For the CDR3, the DNA is TGTGCCAGCAGCTCCAGGACAGGGGCTAATGAAAAACTGTTTTTT. This gives the protein CASSSRTGANEKLFF.

Worth noting for this clone: The same CDR3 can be traced to other DNA sequences in this sample. V is TRBV2 and J is TRBJ1-2; D unresolved. From germline, CDR1 is SNHLY and CDR2 FYNNEI. The germline V and J ends were trimmed by 5 bases and 5 bases, with 6 bases remaining between them. The CDR3 sequence is 11 residues long. The CDR3 DNA reads as TGTGCCAGCAGTTCGGGATATGGCTACACCTTC. Translated, it gives CASSSGYGYTF.

This clone was seen only a few times. The genes are TRBV7-3 and TRBJ2-5, with TRBD2 matching 11 bases. Germline trimming cut 1 base from V and 3 bases from J; bases unmatched to any gene: 13. Germline CDR1 is SGHTA and CDR2 is FQGTGA. CDR3 size: 19 residues. The chain's CDR3 is CASSLIPPGVAGGEETQYF. The CDR3 nucleotides are TGTGCCAGCAGCTTAATTCCTCCCGGGGTAGCGGGGGGGGAAGAGACCCAGTACTTC.

The CDR3 spells CASSQGEVLYEQYF. DNA of the CDR3: TGTGCCAGCAGCCAAGGGGAGGTTCTCTACGAGCAGTACTTC. The genes are TRBV3-1 (or the pseudogene TRBV3-2) and TRBJ2-7; perhaps TRBD2 as D (6 bases). Germline V CDR1 and CDR2: LGHDT, YNNKEL (reference sequence). This CDR3 spans 14 amino acids. V lost 1 base and J lost 3, with 10 bases in between.

The chain carries TRBV24-1 and TRBJ2-5; possibly TRBD1 for D (6 bases). V lost 4 bases, J lost 1 base, and 12 bases lay in between. Germline V gives CDR1 KGHDR, CDR2 SFDVKD. This CDR3 spans 15 amino acids. The CDR3 region has the DNA TGTGCCACCAGTGACCCTGACAGGCTCCAAGAGACCCAGTACTTC. Residues: CATSDPDRLQETQYF.

The V and J genes are TRBV19 and TRBJ1-6; D is unclear. The germline CDR1 and CDR2 sequences are LNHDA and SQIVND (reference sequence). Trimming removed 6 bases at V and 7 bases at J, with 10 bases between. The length of the CDR3 is 13 residues. CDR3 sequence reads: CASSPGPNSPLHF. CDR3 nucleotide sequence: TGTGCCAGTAGCCCCGGCCCAAATTCACCCCTCCACTTT.

This clone came up a few times. The CDR3 DNA sequence: TGTGCCAGCAGGGGACAAGGGACAGGGCCAGAGACCCAGTACTTC. This encodes CASRGQGTGPETQYF. The chain joins TRBV6-5 to TRBJ2-5, with 9 bases that match TRBD1. The V gene end was trimmed by 6 bases and the J gene end by 4 bases; junction bases not matched to a gene: 9. The CDR3 is 15 residues long. CDR1 MNHEY and CDR2 SVGAGI come from the germline V gene.

The chain recombines TRBV4-1 with TRBJ1-4; D unclear. Trimming took off 0 bases at V and 0 bases at J, with 8 bases between the two ends. This CDR3 is built from 16 residues. Per germline, CDR1 MGHRA and CDR2 YSYEKL. The CDR3 DNA is TGCGCCAGCAGCCAAGATCTTTCTGCAACTAATGAAAAACTGTTTTTT. Amino acid sequence: CASSQDLSATNEKLFF.

This clone appeared a single time. The rearrangement uses TRBV2 and TRBJ2-5; D is perhaps TRBD1 (6 bases). This CDR3 contains 14 residues. V was pared by 6 bases and J by 0 bases, with 11 bases between. Per germline, CDR1 SNHLY and CDR2 FYNNEI. The CDR3 region has the DNA TGTGCCAGCAGGGGGGACACCTACCAAGAGACCCAGTACTTC. As protein: CASRGDTYQETQYF.